The rows below give T cell receptor beta chains drawn from one sample of a study of control samples from healthy donors and cancer patients. The data were produced by immunoSEQ multiplex PCR, yet TCRdb's version contains in-frame clones alone and is incomplete. The repertoire holds 230,000 or so clones, with roughly 94% as singletons. Input material: blood. Receptors originate from a man aged 50-59 years in good health. The CDR3 runs from the conserved cysteine through the conserved F or W. A D gene is named only where the DNA matches it firmly. Clone size is given for some rows only: seen once, a few or many times, or a class if the clone is expanded.

-	-	TRBV7-9	TRBJ1-3	TGTGCCAGCAGCCCCCGGGGCGTCTCTGGAAACACCATATATTTT	CASSPRGVSGNTIYF
-	-	TRBV19	TRBJ2-6	TGTGCCAGTAGTAGGAATTCTGGGGCCAACGTCCTGACTTTC	CASSRNSGANVLTF
-	-	TRBV20-1	TRBJ2-1	TGCAGTGTTTTTGGGAATGAGCAGTTCTTC	CSVFGNEQFF
TRBD2	-	TRBV27	TRBJ2-2	TGTGCCAGCAGACTAGCGGGGGCCCTGAACACCGGGGAGCTGTTTTTT	CASRLAGALNTGELFF
TRBD1	-	TRBV2	TRBJ1-5	TGTGCCAGCAGGGGGGGACAGTTCAATCAGCCCCAGCATTTT	CASRGGQFNQPQHF
-	-	TRBV9	TRBJ2-7	TGTGCCAGCAGCGTAGACGGGAGCTCCTACGAGCAGTACTTC	CASSVDGSSYEQYF
-	-	TRBV3-1/TRBV3-2	TRBJ1-1	TGTGCCAGCAGCCGCAGGGCAGGAGGGACTGAAGCTTTCTTT	CASSRRAGGTEAFF
-	-	TRBV19	TRBJ1-6	TGTGCCAGTAGTCTAGGGGTCAGCGTGAAAGGTTCACCCCTCCACTTT	CASSLGVSVKGSPLHF
-	-	TRBV9	TRBJ1-5	TGTGCCAGTAATACGGACGGTCGGGCTAATCAGCCCCAGCATTTT	CASNTDGRANQPQHF
-	-	TRBV4-3	TRBJ2-3	TGCGCCAGCAGCCAAGATTCAGCGGTCACAGATACGCAGTATTTT	CASSQDSAVTDTQYF
TRBD1	-	TRBV4-1	TRBJ1-5	TGCGCCAGCAGCCAAGATGGGACAGGGACAAGCAATCAGCCCCAGCATTTT	CASSQDGTGTSNQPQHF
-	few	TRBV2	TRBJ1-6	TGTGCCAGCAGTGTGGGAGGTTCGGGGAACAATTCACCCCTCCACTTT	CASSVGGSGNNSPLHF
TRBD1	few	TRBV19	TRBJ1-1	TGTGCCAGTAGGGACAGGGACACTGAAGCTTTCTTT	CASRDRDTEAFF
-	-	TRBV27	TRBJ1-5	TGTGCCAGCAGTTTAATTCAAACGGGGGGGCGGTATCAGCCCCAGCATTTT	CASSLIQTGGRYQPQHF
-	once	TRBV6-4	TRBJ1-5	TGTGCCAGCAGCCCCTCCTCAGGAGGTGATCAGCCCCAGCATTTT	CASSPSSGGDQPQHF
-	-	TRBV29-1	TRBJ2-7	TGCAGCGGTCAACAGGGATCCTCCCCTCTGGAGCAGTACTTC	CSGQQGSSPLEQYF
-	-	TRBV5-1	TRBJ1-6	TGCGCCAGCAGCTTGGGCTCCTATAATTCACCCCTCCACTTT	CASSLGSYNSPLHF
TRBD2	-	TRBV24-1	TRBJ2-3	TGTGCCACCAGTGATTGGGCTAGCGGGGCCCCGGGAGATACGCAGTATTTT	CATSDWASGAPGDTQYF
TRBD1	-	TRBV7-3	TRBJ2-3	TGTGCCAGCAGCTTCGACAGGGGAGATACGCAGTATTTT	CASSFDRGDTQYF
-	-	TRBV6-1	TRBJ1-4	TGTGCCAGCAGTGAACTCCAAAACGGGGGAGGAAAACTGTTTTTT	CASSELQNGGGKLFF
-	-	TRBV6-5	TRBJ1-2	TGTGCCAGCTCAACGGGGGCCGCTAACTATGGCTACACCTTC	CASSTGAANYGYTF
TRBD2	-	TRBV28	TRBJ2-1	TGTGCCAGCAGTTTCAGGACTAGCGGGGGGCCGGTCTACAATGAGCAGTTCTTC	CASSFRTSGGPVYNEQFF
-	-	TRBV7-9	TRBJ1-6	TGTGCCAGCAGCTTAGCCACCGGGGGCAATTCACCCCTCCACTTT	CASSLATGGNSPLHF
-	-	TRBV19	TRBJ2-2	TGTGCCAGTAGTCCCCAGGGAACCGGGGAGCTGTTTTTT	CASSPQGTGELFF
-	-	TRBV19	TRBJ1-4	TGTGCCACCAAACCCTCAAGGTGGGATGAAAAACTGTTTTTT	CATKPSRWDEKLFF
-	-	TRBV28	TRBJ2-1	TGTGCCAGCAGTTTACAGGGGACTGAGCAGTTCTTC	CASSLQGTEQFF
-	-	TRBV19	TRBJ1-3	TGTGCCAGTAGCCCCGCGAGTACTGGAAACACCATATATTTT	CASSPASTGNTIYF
TRBD2	-	TRBV7-9	TRBJ2-3	TGTGCCAGCAGCCTATCCGGGGGGGGAGATACGCAGTATTTT	CASSLSGGGDTQYF
-	-	TRBV7-9	TRBJ2-5	TGTGCCAGCAGCTCAACAGGGAAGGGGGCCCAGTACTTC	CASSSTGKGAQYF
-	-	TRBV9	TRBJ1-3	TGTGCCAGCAGCGTAGCTTCGGGCTTCGGGGTTTCTGGAAACACCATATATTTT	CASSVASGFGVSGNTIYF
TRBD2	-	TRBV28	TRBJ2-2	TGTGCCAGCACGCGCGGGGGGACCACCGGGGAGCTGTTTTTT	CASTRGGTTGELFF
-	-	TRBV3-1/TRBV3-2	TRBJ1-2	TGTGCCAGCAGCCCCCGGGGGAGAAACTATGGCTACACCTTC	CASSPRGRNYGYTF
-	-	TRBV11-1	TRBJ1-6	TGTGCCAGCAGCTCCCGGGATTTCAATTCACCCCTCCACTTT	CASSSRDFNSPLHF
-	-	TRBV6-5	TRBJ2-5	TGTGCCAGCAGTATCCGGGCCCCTCGAGAGACCCAGTACTTC	CASSIRAPRETQYF
TRBD1	-	TRBV6-5	TRBJ2-1	TGTGCCAGCAGACGAAGACAGGGGAATGAGCAGTTCTTC	CASRRRQGNEQFF
-	-	TRBV4-1	TRBJ1-5	TGCGCCAGCAGCCAAGATTCGAGTTTAGAGCCCCAGCATTTT	CASSQDSSLEPQHF
-	-	TRBV9	TRBJ1-4	TGTGCCAGCAGCGTAGGGGCAGCGCTTAATGAAAAACTGTTTTTT	CASSVGAALNEKLFF
-	-	TRBV5-1	TRBJ1-1	TGCGCCAGCAGTCAAGGGGGTTTCACTGAAGCTTTCTTT	CASSQGGFTEAFF